The clone carrying this T cell receptor beta chain was counted once. Sequencing used immunoSEQ multiplex PCR; TCRdb keeps in-frame clones, though not all of them. There are under 50,000 clones in the sample; around 83% occur only once, and about 1.7% lies in the top ten. The sample comes from a study of PD-L1 blockade in urothelial cancer. Overall study: Each blood sample yielded a median of 141,255 T cells.

The time point is: pretreatment peripheral blood. Urothelial carcinoma in patients was locally advanced or metastatic. The number of samples from each patient was between 1 and 8, taken pretreatment and on-treatment. Between the trimmed V and J ends, which lost 4 bases and 7 bases, there was a span of 19 bases. The germline CDR1 and CDR2 sequences are MGHRA and YSYEKL. The CDR3 length is 16 residues. V is TRBV4-1 and J is TRBJ1-4, with D tentatively TRBD1 (5 bases). Sequences were derived from PBMCs, sampled around atezolizumab (anti-PD-L1) treatment. The receptor's source is a man aged 50-60 years with urothelial cancer. The CDR3 DNA reads TGCGCCAGCAGCCTCCTTCGGGGGGTGAGAAGTGAAAAACTGTTTTTT. It codes for CASSLLRGVRSEKLFF.